The rows below give T cell receptor beta chains drawn from one sample of a study of Ad26.COV2.S vaccination and SARS-CoV-2 variants. Clones were sequenced by immunoSEQ multiplex PCR, and TCRdb holds only the in-frame ones, with some missing. The sample lists about half a million clones; 89% were seen once. The source material was peripheral blood, sampled in a trial of Ad26.COV2.S vaccine versus placebo. The receptors were gathered from a person between 18 and 65 years old who received the Ad26.COV2.S COVID-19 vaccine or a placebo. Both conserved end residues are part of each CDR3. Fields, in order: V gene, clone size, D gene, J gene, CDR3 DNA, CDR3 protein. A D gene is named only where the DNA matches it firmly. Rows give clone size only sometimes, using once, few, many, or a class for an expanded clone.

v_call: TRBV29-1; clone_size: NA; d_call: NA; j_call: TRBJ1-1; cdr3_nt: TGCAGCGTTCGCGGGGGGCTGAACACTGAAGCTTTCTTT; cdr3_aa: CSVRGGLNTEAFF
v_call: TRBV4-1; clone_size: NA; d_call: TRBD2; j_call: TRBJ2-1; cdr3_nt: TGCGCCAGCAGCCAAGTCTTGCGGGGGGGCCTCTACAATGAGCAGTTCTTC; cdr3_aa: CASSQVLRGGLYNEQFF
v_call: TRBV25-1; clone_size: NA; d_call: NA; j_call: TRBJ1-6; cdr3_nt: TGTGCCAGCAGTGAATTTCTTGGGGAGCCCCTCCACTTT; cdr3_aa: CASSEFLGEPLHF
v_call: TRBV19; clone_size: NA; d_call: TRBD2; j_call: TRBJ2-1; cdr3_nt: TGTGCCAGTAGTATCTCTAGCGGGGACTACAATGAGCAGTTCTTC; cdr3_aa: CASSISSGDYNEQFF
v_call: TRBV30; clone_size: once; d_call: NA; j_call: TRBJ1-1; cdr3_nt: TGTGCCTGGAGTTCCGGCCCGAACACTGAAGCTTTCTTT; cdr3_aa: CAWSSGPNTEAFF
v_call: TRBV19; clone_size: once; d_call: NA; j_call: TRBJ1-6; cdr3_nt: TGTGCCAGTAGTATCGTCTTTCTGGCCGCCTGGCCCTATAATTCACCCCTCCACTTT; cdr3_aa: CASSIVFLAAWPYNSPLHF
v_call: TRBV20-1; clone_size: NA; d_call: NA; j_call: TRBJ2-1; cdr3_nt: TGCAGTGCTAGTAGGGAAGAGCAGTTCTTC; cdr3_aa: CSASREEQFF
v_call: TRBV3-1/TRBV3-2; clone_size: once; d_call: NA; j_call: TRBJ1-3; cdr3_nt: TGTGCCAGCAGCCACCTCCGGGACTTTGCTGGAAACACCATATATTTT; cdr3_aa: CASSHLRDFAGNTIYF
v_call: TRBV29-1; clone_size: once; d_call: TRBD1; j_call: TRBJ2-1; cdr3_nt: TGCAGCGTTGGACAGGGGGCGCGGGAGCAGTTCTTC; cdr3_aa: CSVGQGAREQFF
v_call: TRBV3-1/TRBV3-2; clone_size: NA; d_call: NA; j_call: TRBJ2-5; cdr3_nt: TGTGCCAGCAGCCAAGGTCCAGAGACCCAGTACTTC; cdr3_aa: CASSQGPETQYF
v_call: TRBV10-3; clone_size: NA; d_call: NA; j_call: TRBJ2-1; cdr3_nt: TGTGCCATCAGGAAGACTCAGGCGAATTGGGCTGAGCAGTTCTTC; cdr3_aa: CAIRKTQANWAEQFF
v_call: TRBV3-1/TRBV3-2; clone_size: NA; d_call: NA; j_call: TRBJ2-7; cdr3_nt: TGTGCCAGCAGCCAAGGGCACCTCTACGAGCAGTACTTC; cdr3_aa: CASSQGHLYEQYF
v_call: TRBV27; clone_size: NA; d_call: NA; j_call: TRBJ1-5; cdr3_nt: TGTGCCAGCAGTGACAGGTACAATCAGCCCCAGCATTTT; cdr3_aa: CASSDRYNQPQHF
v_call: TRBV10-3; clone_size: NA; d_call: NA; j_call: TRBJ1-1; cdr3_nt: TGTGCCACCATTGCGGGGGGGTTGGACACTGAAGCTTTCTTT; cdr3_aa: CATIAGGLDTEAFF
v_call: TRBV10-1; clone_size: few; d_call: TRBD2; j_call: TRBJ2-3; cdr3_nt: TGCGCCAGCGGAGGACTAGCGGGAGATCCAGATACGCAGTATTTT; cdr3_aa: CASGGLAGDPDTQYF
v_call: TRBV6-2/TRBV6-3; clone_size: NA; d_call: NA; j_call: TRBJ2-1; cdr3_nt: TGTGCCAGCAGTTCCCCAAGGGCAGGGACCTACAATGAGCAGTTCTTC; cdr3_aa: CASSSPRAGTYNEQFF
v_call: TRBV18; clone_size: NA; d_call: TRBD1; j_call: TRBJ1-3; cdr3_nt: TGTGCCAGCTCGGGGACAGCTAGCTCTGGAAACACCATATATTTT; cdr3_aa: CASSGTASSGNTIYF
v_call: TRBV6-6; clone_size: NA; d_call: TRBD1; j_call: TRBJ2-7; cdr3_nt: TGTGCCAGCAGTCTTCTCCAACCGGGACAGGGGGCCTACGAGCAGTACTTC; cdr3_aa: CASSLLQPGQGAYEQYF
v_call: TRBV7-2; clone_size: NA; d_call: TRBD1; j_call: TRBJ1-3; cdr3_nt: TGTGCCAGCAGCTGGGGACAGGGAACGGCTGGAAACACCATATATTTT; cdr3_aa: CASSWGQGTAGNTIYF